This T cell receptor beta chain was obtained from a study of cytomegalovirus exposure and HLA in healthy donors. Study-wide background: Approximately 85 million unique TCRs from HLA-typed donors made up an early data release. Study results and caveats: CMV serostatus stood as the only immune exposure information on hand. Some V segments, TRBV6-2 and TRBV6-3 among them, were indistinguishable and were therefore excluded. Many donors carried some public TCRs, although rarity characterized most TCR sequences.

In regard to this clone: Antigen: not known. One junction end does not reproduce the germline sequence, and a read error may be involved.

This CDR3 contains 14 residues. Germline V CDR1 and CDR2: LNHDA, SQIVND (reference sequence). PCR amplification relied on 60 Vbeta primers (plus 13 Jbeta primers). Some clones are missing from TCRdb's copy, which holds only in-frame ones; the method was immunoSEQ multiplex PCR. The sample holds some 96,000 clones, 64% seen once. Sequenced material: PBMCs. The gene calls are TRBV19 and TRBJ1-1, with D maybe TRBD1 (5 bases). This TCR came from a man in his sixties in good health and CMV-seronegative. This CDR3 is CASSMLQANAEAFF. CDR3 nucleotides: TGTGCCAGTAGTATGTTACAGGCGAACGCTGAAGCTTTCTTT.